This TCR beta chain is from a study of graft-versus-host responses after intestinal transplantation (dated by TCRdb to the early 2020s). General notes on the study: Multivisceral, liver-intestinal, or isolated intestinal transplants were received by the recipients. To identify alloreactive clones, pre-transplant mixed lymphocyte reaction products were sequenced and then compared with unstimulated pre-transplant donor and recipient T cells. All recipients received anti-thymocyte globulin induction followed by maintenance tacrolimus and steroids for roughly three years. The cohort enrolled 24 intestinal transplant recipients, one of whom was a retransplant, and a few patients without pretransplant specimens were excluded. Instead of going to the commercial service, samples from a few later patients were sequenced in-house on an Illumina MiSeq and processed with MiXCR. A peak of at least 4% donor T cells among recipient peripheral blood mononuclear cells was the definition used for donor T cell macrochimerism. Bulk TCR-beta CDR3 sequencing was used to track graft-versus-host and host-versus-graft alloreactive T cell clones in the graft, circulation and bone marrow after intestinal transplantation.

Regarding this clone: The antigen it recognizes is unknown. The record has no base qualities; no much larger clone is one base away.

Libraries were prepared through the immunoSEQ multiplex PCR assay. For most patients, high-throughput TCR-beta CDR3 sequencing of genomic DNA was performed by Adaptive Biotechnologies. In the authors' own workflow: Adaptive's ImmunoSEQ software supplied the TCR sequencing data for around 17 patients, while MiXCR and VDJtools were used to process a few other patients. CDR3 nucleotide sequences shared by donor and recipient were removed because the origin of these sequences could not be assigned. To count as alloreactive, a clone needed at least 2-fold expansion over unstimulated cells and a minimum CFSE-low frequency of 0.002% (template counts) or 0.001% (read counts). A clone was considered mappable if detected in the sequenced pre-transplant spleen, lymph node, or MLR CFSE-low populations of the donor or recipient. Cumulative frequency of alloreactive clones was calculated as a percentage of all sequences weighted by copy number. In TCRdb, the immuneACCESS table is reduced to in-frame sequences with V and J assigned. These tables do not hold every clone; where another copy was compared, an unresolved V gene accounts for under half, and the others remain unexplained. That table gives V, J and clone size, and the DNA gave D and trimming. The sample table contains about 37,000 clones; only one count was recorded for approximately 90% of them. The ten most abundant clones make up under 20% of the sample.

The investigation overall reported the following: In the allografts of patients with donor T cell macrochimerism, GvH to HvG T cell clonal ratios were high. Early after transplant, peak levels of circulating GvH clones were associated with declines in HvG clones. Conclusions were limited by the relatively low number and heterogeneity of intestinal transplant patients. GvH clones were detected in recipient bone marrow, and some of these GvH clones were observed earlier in ileal mucosa or blood, consistent with an intestinal mucosal origin.

CDR1 and CDR2, per the germline V gene, are SGHDN and FVKESK. Germline trimming: 3 bases from V, 0 bases from J; junction bases outside gene matches: 10. The CDR3 contains 18 residues, cysteine and phenylalanine counted. Of all the DNA, just the CDR3 is kept, 54 bases in frame from base 1. To isolate intraepithelial and lamina propria lymphocytes from graft specimens, dithiothreitol, EDTA incubations and collagenase D digestion were used. Bulk TCR-beta sequencing was performed on serial intestinal graft biopsy specimens collected as late as 600 days after transplant. The rearrangement joined TRBV14 to TRBJ1-4, and TRBD1 aligns with 7 junction nucleotides. The starting material was ileum tissue, obtained around seven months after intestinal transplant. The clonotype was recovered from a human patient who received an intestinal transplant, so some T cells may come from the graft donor. The DNA reads TGTGCCAGCAGCCAGCGGTTCGGGACAGCTTCAACTAATGAAAAACTGTTTTTT. It is translated as CASSQRFGTASTNEKLFF.